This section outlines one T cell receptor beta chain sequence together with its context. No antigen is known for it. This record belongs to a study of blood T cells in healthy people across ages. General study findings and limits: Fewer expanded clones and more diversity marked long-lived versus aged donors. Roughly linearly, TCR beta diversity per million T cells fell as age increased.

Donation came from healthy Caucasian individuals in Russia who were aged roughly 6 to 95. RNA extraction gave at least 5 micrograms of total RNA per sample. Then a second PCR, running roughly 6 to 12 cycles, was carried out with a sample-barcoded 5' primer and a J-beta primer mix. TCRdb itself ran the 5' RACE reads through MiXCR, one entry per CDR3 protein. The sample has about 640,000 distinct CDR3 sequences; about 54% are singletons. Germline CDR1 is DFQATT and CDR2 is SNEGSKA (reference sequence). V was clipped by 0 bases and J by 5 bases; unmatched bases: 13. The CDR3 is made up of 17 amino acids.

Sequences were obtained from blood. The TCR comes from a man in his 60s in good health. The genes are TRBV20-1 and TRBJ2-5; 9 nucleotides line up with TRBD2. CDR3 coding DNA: TGCAGTGCTAGAGACCCGTTTAGCGGGGGAGGCAAGGAGACCCAGTACTTC. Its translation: CSARDPFSGGGKETQYF.